What follows is one T cell receptor beta chain and its context. Germline V gene lookup returns CDR1 LGHNA and CDR2 YNFKEQ. Trimming removed 4 bases from V and 0 bases from J, with 8 bases in between. The CDR3 loop spans 14 amino acids. This entry comes from a study of control samples from healthy donors and cancer patients. Using immunoSEQ multiplex PCR, the repertoire was profiled, and TCRdb retains in-frame clones only, with some absent. The repertoire holds about 51,000 clones, under 90% seen once, with 10% in the top ten. The sequencing input was blood. The TCR sequence derives from a man in his 70s in good health. The rearrangement joins TRBV4-2 to TRBJ2-3; D not certain. The CDR3 sequence is CASSRSSSTDTQYF. As DNA, the CDR3 is TGTGCCAGCAGCCGGTCATCTAGCACAGATACGCAGTATTTT.